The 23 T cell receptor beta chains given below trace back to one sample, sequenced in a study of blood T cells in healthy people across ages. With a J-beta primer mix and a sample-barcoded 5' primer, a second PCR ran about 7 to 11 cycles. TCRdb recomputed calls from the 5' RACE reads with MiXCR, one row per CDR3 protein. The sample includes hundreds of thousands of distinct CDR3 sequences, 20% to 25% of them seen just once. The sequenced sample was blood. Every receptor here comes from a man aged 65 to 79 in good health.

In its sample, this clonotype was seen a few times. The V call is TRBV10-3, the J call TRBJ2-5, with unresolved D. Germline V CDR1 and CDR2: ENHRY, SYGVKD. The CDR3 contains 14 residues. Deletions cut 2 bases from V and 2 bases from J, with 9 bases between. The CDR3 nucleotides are TGTGCCATCAGTGAGACAACAGTTCAAGAGACCCAGTACTTC. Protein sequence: CAISETTVQETQYF.

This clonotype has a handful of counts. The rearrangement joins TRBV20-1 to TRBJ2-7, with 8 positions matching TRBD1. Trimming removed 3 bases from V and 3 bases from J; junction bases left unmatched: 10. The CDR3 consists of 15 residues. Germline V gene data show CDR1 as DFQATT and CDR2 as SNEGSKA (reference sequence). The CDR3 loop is CSASARTGWFYEQYF. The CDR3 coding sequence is TGCAGTGCTAGCGCAAGGACAGGGTGGTTCTACGAGCAGTACTTC.

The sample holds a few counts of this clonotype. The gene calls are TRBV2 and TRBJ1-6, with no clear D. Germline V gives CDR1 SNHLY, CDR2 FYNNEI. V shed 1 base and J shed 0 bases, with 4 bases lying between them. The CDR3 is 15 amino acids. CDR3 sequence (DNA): TGTGCCAGCAGTGAAGACAGCTCCTATAATTCACCCCTCCACTTT. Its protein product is CASSEDSSYNSPLHF.

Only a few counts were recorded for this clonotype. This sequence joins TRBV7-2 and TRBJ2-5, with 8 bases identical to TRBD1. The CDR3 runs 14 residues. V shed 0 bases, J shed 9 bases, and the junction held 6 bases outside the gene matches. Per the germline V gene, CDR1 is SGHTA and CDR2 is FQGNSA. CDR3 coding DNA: TGTGCCAGCAGCTTAGCGATGGCAGGGGGCCCCCAGTACTTC. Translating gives CASSLAMAGGPQYF.

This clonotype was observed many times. This CDR3 is CSVEPYEGSSDTQYF. CDR3 bases: TGCAGCGTTGAACCCTATGAGGGTTCAAGCGATACGCAGTATTTT. This chain uses TRBV29-1 with TRBJ2-3; a possible D gene is TRBD2 (5 bases). The CDR3 runs 15 residues. V lost 2 bases, J lost 6 bases, and 18 bases lay in between. CDR1 SQVTM and CDR2 ANQGSEA come from the germline V gene.

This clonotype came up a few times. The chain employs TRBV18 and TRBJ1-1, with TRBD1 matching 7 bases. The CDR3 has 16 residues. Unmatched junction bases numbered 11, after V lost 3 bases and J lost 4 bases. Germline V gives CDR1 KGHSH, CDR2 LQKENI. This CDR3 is CASSPPTGTVSTEAFF. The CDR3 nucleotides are TGTGCCAGCTCACCTCCGACAGGGACCGTATCCACTGAAGCTTTCTTT.

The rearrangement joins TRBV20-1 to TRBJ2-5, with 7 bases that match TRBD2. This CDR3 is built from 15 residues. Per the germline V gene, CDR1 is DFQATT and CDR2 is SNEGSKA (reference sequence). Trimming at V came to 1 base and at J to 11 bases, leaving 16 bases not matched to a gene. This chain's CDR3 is CSARAASGRGWEQYF. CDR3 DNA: TGCAGTGCTAGAGCCGCTAGCGGTCGAGGTTGGGAGCAGTACTTC.

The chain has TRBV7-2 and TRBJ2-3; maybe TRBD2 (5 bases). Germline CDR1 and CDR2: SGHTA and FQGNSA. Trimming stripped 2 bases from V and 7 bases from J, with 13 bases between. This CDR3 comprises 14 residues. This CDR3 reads CASSLYGSSNTQYF. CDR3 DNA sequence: TGTGCCAGCAGCTTATATGGGAGTTCGAATACGCAGTATTTT. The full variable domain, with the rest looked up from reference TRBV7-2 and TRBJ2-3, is GAGVSQSPSNKVTEKGKDVELRCDPISGHTALYWYRQSLGQGLEFLIYFQGNSAPDKSGLPSDRFSAERTGGSVSTLTIQRTQQEDSAVYLCASSLYGSSNTQYFGPGTRLTVL.

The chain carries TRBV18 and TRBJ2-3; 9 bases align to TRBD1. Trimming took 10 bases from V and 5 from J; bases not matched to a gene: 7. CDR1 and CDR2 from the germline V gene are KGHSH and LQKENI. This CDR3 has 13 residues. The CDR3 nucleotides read TGTGCCACCGAAGGACAGGGGAGAGATACGCAGTATTTT. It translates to CATEGQGRDTQYF.

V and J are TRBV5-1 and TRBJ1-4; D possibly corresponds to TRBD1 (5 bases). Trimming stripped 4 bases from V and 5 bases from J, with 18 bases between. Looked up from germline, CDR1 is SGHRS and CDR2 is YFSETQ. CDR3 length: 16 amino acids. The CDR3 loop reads CASSPSGSQFNEKLFF. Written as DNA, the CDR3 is TGCGCCAGCAGCCCATCAGGGTCTCAATTCAATGAAAAACTGTTTTTT.

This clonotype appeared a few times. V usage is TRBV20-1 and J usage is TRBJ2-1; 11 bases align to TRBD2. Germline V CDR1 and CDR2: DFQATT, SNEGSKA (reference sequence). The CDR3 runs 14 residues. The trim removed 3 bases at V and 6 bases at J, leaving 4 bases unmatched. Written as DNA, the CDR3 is TGCAGTGCTAGCGGGACTAGCGGCCTCAATGAGCAGTTCTTC. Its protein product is CSASGTSGLNEQFF.

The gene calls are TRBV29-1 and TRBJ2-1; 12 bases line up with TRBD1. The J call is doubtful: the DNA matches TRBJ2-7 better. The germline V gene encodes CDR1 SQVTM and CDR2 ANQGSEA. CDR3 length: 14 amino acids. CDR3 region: CSVGTGQGASEQYF. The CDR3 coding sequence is TGCAGCGTGGGTACGGGACAGGGGGCTTCCGAGCAGTACTTC.

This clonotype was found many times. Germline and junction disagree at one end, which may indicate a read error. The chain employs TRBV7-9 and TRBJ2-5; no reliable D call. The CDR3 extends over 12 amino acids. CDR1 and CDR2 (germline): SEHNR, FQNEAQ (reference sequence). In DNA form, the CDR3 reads TGTGCCAGCAGCTTATCGGGCGCGGTGTCAGTCTTC. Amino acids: CASSLSGAVSVF.

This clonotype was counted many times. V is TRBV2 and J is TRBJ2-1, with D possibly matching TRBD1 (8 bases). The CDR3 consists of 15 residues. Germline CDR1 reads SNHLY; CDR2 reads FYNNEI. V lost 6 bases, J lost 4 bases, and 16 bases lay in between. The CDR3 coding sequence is TGTGCCAGCAGGGGGGGGACAGGTGGATACAATGAGCAGTTCTTC. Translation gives CASRGGTGGYNEQFF.

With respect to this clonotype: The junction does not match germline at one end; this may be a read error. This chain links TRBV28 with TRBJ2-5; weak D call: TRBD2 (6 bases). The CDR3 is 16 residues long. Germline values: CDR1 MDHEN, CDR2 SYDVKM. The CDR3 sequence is CASFSAGSSGQETQCF. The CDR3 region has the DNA TGTGCCAGTTTCTCGGCCGGGAGTAGCGGCCAAGAGACCCAGTGCTTC.

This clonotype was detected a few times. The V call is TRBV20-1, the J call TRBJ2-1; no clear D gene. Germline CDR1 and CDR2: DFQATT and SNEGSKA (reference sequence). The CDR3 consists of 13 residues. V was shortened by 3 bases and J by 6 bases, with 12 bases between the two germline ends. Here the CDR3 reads CSASVTTGNEQFF. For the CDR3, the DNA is TGCAGTGCTAGCGTAACGACTGGCAATGAGCAGTTCTTC.

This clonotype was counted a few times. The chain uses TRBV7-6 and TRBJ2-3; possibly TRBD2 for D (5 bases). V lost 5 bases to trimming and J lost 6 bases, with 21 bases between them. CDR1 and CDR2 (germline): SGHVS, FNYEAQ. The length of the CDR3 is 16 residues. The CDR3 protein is CASSPGLSVAEDTQYF. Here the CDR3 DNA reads TGTGCCAGCAGCCCCGGACTTTCGGTGGCTGAGGATACGCAGTATTTT.

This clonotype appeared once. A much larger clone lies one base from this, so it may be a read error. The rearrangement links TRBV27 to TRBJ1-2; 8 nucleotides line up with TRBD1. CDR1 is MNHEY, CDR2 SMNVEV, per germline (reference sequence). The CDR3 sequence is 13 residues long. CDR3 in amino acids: CASSATGAYGHTF. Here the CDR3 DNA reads TGTGCCAGCAGTGCGACAGGGGCCTATGGCCACACCTTC.

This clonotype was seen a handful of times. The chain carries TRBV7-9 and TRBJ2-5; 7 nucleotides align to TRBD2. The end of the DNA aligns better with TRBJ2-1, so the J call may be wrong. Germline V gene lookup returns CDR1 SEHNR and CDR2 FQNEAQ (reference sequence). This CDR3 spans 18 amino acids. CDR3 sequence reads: CASSQWVSGRDSYNEQFF. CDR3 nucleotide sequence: TGTGCCAGCAGCCAATGGGTCAGTGGGAGGGATTCCTACAATGAGCAGTTCTTC.

The CDR3 DNA sequence: TGCAGTGCTAGCAAGGGGACAGGGGGCCGGGGCTCCTACGAGCAGTACTTC. This codes for CSASKGTGGRGSYEQYF. This rearrangement joins TRBV20-1 to TRBJ2-7, with 12 bases lining up with TRBD1. With 3 bases clipped from V and 0 bases from J, the junction kept 9 bases outside the gene matches. Germline V gene lookup returns CDR1 DFQATT and CDR2 SNEGSKA (reference sequence). This CDR3 region has 17 residues.

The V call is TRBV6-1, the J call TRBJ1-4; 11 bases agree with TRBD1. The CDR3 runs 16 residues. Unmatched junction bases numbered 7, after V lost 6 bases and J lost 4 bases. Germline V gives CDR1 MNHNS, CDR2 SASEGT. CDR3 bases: TGTGCCAGCAGCCTGGGACAGGGGGGCCATAATGAAAAACTGTTTTTT. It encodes CASSLGQGGHNEKLFF.

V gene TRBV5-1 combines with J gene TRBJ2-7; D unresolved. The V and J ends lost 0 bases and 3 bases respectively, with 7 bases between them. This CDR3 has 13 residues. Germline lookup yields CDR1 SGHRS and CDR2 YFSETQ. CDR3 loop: CASSLATNYEQYF. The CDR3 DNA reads TGCGCCAGCAGCTTGGCAACAAACTACGAGCAGTACTTC.

The CDR3 protein is CASSGQGKETQYF. The CDR3 coding sequence is TGTGCCAGCAGTGGGCAGGGGAAGGAGACCCAGTACTTC. This sequence joins TRBV12-3 or TRBV12-4 and TRBJ2-5, with D perhaps TRBD1 (6 bases). This CDR3 has 13 residues. V lost 5 bases and J 5 bases, leaving 12 bases between the germline ends.